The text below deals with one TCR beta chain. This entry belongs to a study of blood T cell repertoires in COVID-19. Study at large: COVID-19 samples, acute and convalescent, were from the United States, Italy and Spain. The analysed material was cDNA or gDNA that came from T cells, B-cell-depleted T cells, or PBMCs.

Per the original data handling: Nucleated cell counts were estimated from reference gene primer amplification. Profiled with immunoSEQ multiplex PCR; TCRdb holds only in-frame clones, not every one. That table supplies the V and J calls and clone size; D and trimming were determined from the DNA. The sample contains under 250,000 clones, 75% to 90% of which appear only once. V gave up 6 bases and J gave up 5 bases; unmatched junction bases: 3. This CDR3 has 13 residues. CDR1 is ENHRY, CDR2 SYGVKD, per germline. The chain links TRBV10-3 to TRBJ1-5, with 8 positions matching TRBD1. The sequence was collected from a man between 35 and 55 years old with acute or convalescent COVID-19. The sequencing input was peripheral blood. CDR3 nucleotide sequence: TGTGCCATCAGGGACAGGGTTGATCAGCCCCAGCATTTT. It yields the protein CAIRDRVDQPQHF.